The present entry profiles one TCR beta chain with its context. Sequencing was performed with immunoSEQ multiplex PCR; in TCRdb, only in-frame clones are kept and a portion is missing. In the table there are some 260,000 clones, around three quarters of which are singletons. This sample was included in a study of blood T cell repertoires in COVID-19. With 7 bases removed from V and 4 bases from J, the gap between germline ends came to 11 bases. Per germline, CDR1 MNHEY and CDR2 SVGAGI. This CDR3 comprises 13 residues. The chain recombines TRBV6-5 with TRBJ2-1, with a possible D match to TRBD2 (5 bases). Material for sequencing was peripheral blood. This clonotype was obtained from a woman of 80 years or more with acute or convalescent COVID-19. CDR3 in DNA: TGTGCCAGCACTCCACGGGGTTACAATGAGCAGTTCTTC. Residues: CASTPRGYNEQFF.